This T cell receptor (beta chain) was observed in a study of cytomegalovirus exposure and HLA in healthy donors. Primers for the PCR totalled 60 Vbeta and 13 Jbeta. Clones were read by immunoSEQ multiplex PCR, and TCRdb kept only the in-frame ones, dropping some. This repertoire shows more than 140,000 clones, 82% found once; its top ten account for roughly 3.2%. The CDR3 extends over 14 amino acids. The germline V gene has CDR1 MDHEN and CDR2 SYDVKM. The J segment lost 2 bases and the V segment lost 7 bases, leaving 5 bases of the junction unmatched. This clonotype originated in a man between 18 and 35 years old in good health and CMV-seropositive. The material sequenced was PBMCs. The chain employs TRBV28 and TRBJ1-2; 9 bases fit TRBD1. This CDR3 is CASNSGQGNYGYTF. In DNA form, the CDR3 reads TGTGCCAGCAACTCCGGACAGGGGAACTATGGCTACACCTTC.